These 18 T cell receptor beta chains originate from one sample sequenced in a study of OX40 agonist ivuxolimab in advanced cancers. Library prep was done by the immunoSEQ multiplex PCR assay. Drawn from immuneACCESS, this table holds only the in-frame rearrangements with V and J called that TCRdb kept. Clones are partly lost; checked studies trace under half to an unresolved V gene and leave the rest unexplained. For this sample the table gives tens of thousands of clones, of which 70% to 90% were detected only once. The top ten hold 31% of the sample. The sequences come from CD4+ or CD8+ T cells sorted from blood, collected in a trial of the OX40 agonist ivuxolimab. The source of these receptors is an adult with an advanced solid tumor such as melanoma, head and neck, liver or kidney cancer.

The chain joins TRBV27 to TRBJ2-1; D not certain. CDR1 and CDR2 (germline): MNHEY, SMNVEV (reference sequence). V was cut by 3 bases and J by 5 bases, with 11 bases left in between. CDR3 size: 14 residues. The CDR3 DNA follows: TGTGCCAGCAGTTTGAGGTTCGGACACAATGAGCAGTTCTTC. Protein product: CASSLRFGHNEQFF.

V is TRBV28 and J is TRBJ2-3; 9 bases line up with TRBD2. Germline values: CDR1 MDHEN, CDR2 SYDVKM. This CDR3 has 15 amino acids. The V gene end was trimmed by 6 bases and the J gene end by 3 bases; junction bases not matched to a gene: 7. CDR3 coding DNA: TGTGCCAGCAGCCCCATAGCGGGAGTAACAGATACGCAGTATTTT. It is translated as CASSPIAGVTDTQYF.

The chain employs TRBV11-2 and TRBJ2-2; D might be TRBD1 or TRBD2, each matching 6 bases. The CDR3 is 16 residues long. V shed 6 bases and J shed 0 bases, with 14 bases lying between them. Germline loops: CDR1 SGHAT, CDR2 FQNNGV. This CDR3 reads CASRGGRVANTGELFF. The CDR3 DNA reads as TGTGCCAGCAGGGGGGGCCGAGTCGCGAACACCGGGGAGCTGTTTTTT.

The chain has TRBV29-1 and TRBJ1-2; D is possibly TRBD1 (5 bases). The CDR3 has 11 residues. The ends were cut back, 8 bases at V and 6 bases at J, with 13 bases in the middle. Germline V gene lookup returns CDR1 SQVTM and CDR2 ANQGSEA. CDR3 nucleotides: TGCAGCTCCGAGGGGCAGCATGGCTACACCTTC. This sequence encodes CSSEGQHGYTF.

This clone occurred once. The rearrangement uses TRBV29-1 and TRBJ2-2; tentatively, D is TRBD2 (6 bases). The CDR3 has 15 residues. CDR1 is SQVTM, CDR2 ANQGSEA, per germline. V lost 2 bases, J lost 5 bases, and 15 bases lay in between. The CDR3 is CSVESGTAQTGELFF. CDR3 nucleotide sequence: TGCAGCGTTGAATCCGGGACTGCGCAAACCGGGGAGCTGTTTTTT.

The V gene is TRBV27, the J gene TRBJ2-7; 8 bases align to TRBD1. V shed 5 bases, J shed 5 bases, and the junction held 8 bases outside the gene matches. Germline V gives CDR1 MNHEY, CDR2 SMNVEV (reference sequence). This CDR3 has 14 amino acids. The CDR3 loop reads CASSPRTGMNEQYF. CDR3 nucleotide sequence: TGTGCCAGCAGTCCGCGGACAGGGATGAACGAGCAGTACTTC.

This clone is a singleton in its sample. The V gene is TRBV27, the J gene TRBJ1-1, with 9 bases fitting TRBD1. The J segment lost 3 bases and the V segment lost 5 bases, leaving 7 bases of the junction unmatched. The CDR3 has 15 amino acids. The germline V gene has CDR1 MNHEY and CDR2 SMNVEV (reference sequence). The CDR3 loop reads CASSDNRDRDTEAFF. The CDR3 nucleotides are TGTGCCAGCAGTGATAACCGGGACAGGGACACTGAAGCTTTCTTT.

The chain combines TRBV7-9 with TRBJ2-1, with a tentative D call TRBD2 (5 bases). CDR1 and CDR2 from the germline V gene are SEHNR and FQNEAQ (reference sequence). This CDR3 is 14 amino acids long. Trimming took off 4 bases at V and 7 bases at J, with 14 bases between the two ends. CDR3 DNA sequence: TGTGCCAGCAGCTGGGAGATACGGCCTAATGAGCAGTTCTTC. It is translated as CASSWEIRPNEQFF.

This chain links TRBV4-1 with TRBJ2-2, with D unclear. V was cut by 6 bases and J by 0 bases, with 5 bases left in between. This CDR3 region has 13 residues. Germline CDR1 is MGHRA and CDR2 is YSYEKL. CDR3 DNA: TGCGCCAGCAGTCACGCGAACACCGGGGAGCTGTTTTTT. Translating gives CASSHANTGELFF.

The chain links TRBV5-8 to TRBJ2-1; 11 bases are a match to TRBD2. Germline values: CDR1 SGHTS, CDR2 YDEGEE. V lost 4 bases, J lost 5 bases, and 5 bases stayed unmatched. There are 15 residues in the CDR3. CDR3 protein: CASSIGTSGDNEQFF. The DNA of the CDR3 is TGTGCCAGCAGCATTGGGACTAGCGGAGACAATGAGCAGTTCTTC.

The V gene is TRBV25-1, the J gene TRBJ1-1; D may be TRBD1 (5 bases). The length of the CDR3 is 18 residues. Trimming cost V 1 base and J 5 bases, with 23 bases left between them. Looked up from germline, CDR1 is MGHDK and CDR2 is SYGVNS. This CDR3 is CASSEWFIRLRDRTEAFF. CDR3 in DNA: TGTGCCAGCAGTGAATGGTTTATTCGGCTCAGGGATAGGACTGAAGCTTTCTTT.

About this clone itself: Within the sample, other DNA sequences also encode this same CDR3. The V and J genes are TRBV7-9 and TRBJ2-6, with 7 bases that match TRBD2. The CDR3 is 17 residues long. The germline gives CDR1 SEHNR, CDR2 FQNEAQ (reference sequence). V lost 5 bases to trimming and J lost 3 bases; unmatched junction nucleotides: 10. The CDR3 DNA is TGTGCCAGCAGCGGACGTGTCGGGGAGGGTGGGGCCAACGTCCTGACTTTC. It codes for CASSGRVGEGGANVLTF.

The chain combines TRBV27 with TRBJ2-1; D gene unclear. This CDR3 has 15 amino acids. Germline V CDR1 and CDR2: MNHEY, SMNVEV (reference sequence). Trimming pared 5 bases from V and 0 bases from J, leaving 11 bases between. CDR3 in amino acids: CASSRPGLSYNEQFF. CDR3 DNA: TGTGCCAGCAGTCGCCCGGGCCTCTCCTACAATGAGCAGTTCTTC.

This rearrangement joins TRBV27 to TRBJ2-5, with D possibly TRBD2 on 5 matching bases. CDR1 is MNHEY, CDR2 SMNVEV, per germline (reference sequence). The length of the CDR3 is 14 residues. V lost 3 bases and J 2 bases, leaving 10 bases between the germline ends. CDR3 residues: CASSLGRGQETQYF. The CDR3 region has the DNA TGTGCCAGCAGTTTGGGTAGAGGGCAAGAGACCCAGTACTTC.

In regard to this clone: Other DNA sequences in the sample encode the same CDR3. The chain uses TRBV9 and TRBJ1-5, with D unresolved. Germline CDR1 and CDR2: SGDLS and YYNGEE. V was clipped by 0 bases and J by 1 base, with 5 bases between them. This CDR3 has 14 residues. For the CDR3, the DNA is TGTGCCAGCAGCGTAGGAGGGAGCAATCAGCCCCAGCATTTT. Its translation: CASSVGGSNQPQHF.

This chain uses TRBV19 with TRBJ2-2; the D gene is possibly TRBD2 (5 bases). The length of the CDR3 is 15 residues. CDR1 and CDR2 (germline): LNHDA, SQIVND (reference sequence). Trimming left V 3 bases short and J 5 bases short, with 13 bases between. As DNA, the CDR3 is TGTGCCAGTAGTATCTTTGGGCCGGGGACCGGGGAGCTGTTTTTT. Amino acids: CASSIFGPGTGELFF.

This clone is a singleton in its sample. The chain is built from TRBV4-1 and TRBJ2-1; D not certain. The germline V and J ends were trimmed by 1 base and 8 bases, with 9 bases remaining between them. The germline V gene has CDR1 MGHRA and CDR2 YSYEKL. The CDR3 sequence is 13 residues long. CDR3 sequence (DNA): TGCGCCAGCAGCCAAGGACAAGGAGATGAGCAGTTCTTC. Translating gives CASSQGQGDEQFF.

This clone was seen only once. This chain connects TRBV7-7 to TRBJ2-5; 8 positions match TRBD1. CDR1 and CDR2 from the germline V gene are SSHAT and FNYEAQ (reference sequence). CDR3 length equals 16 residues. The junction had 12 bases not matched to a gene; V was cut back by 5 bases and J by 4 bases. CDR3 protein: CASSLPLRTGRETQYF. The CDR3 DNA reads TGTGCCAGCAGCCTCCCCTTACGGACAGGGCGAGAGACCCAGTACTTC.